This T cell receptor beta chain was recorded in a study of shared clonotypes between healthy human individuals. Findings and limits, study-wide: Memory subsets generally showed lower estimated richness than naive subsets.

As for this clone: Its antigen is as yet unknown.

Deep level was the assay's run setting. Sequencing used immunoSEQ multiplex PCR; TCRdb keeps in-frame clones, though not all of them. Of around 370,000 clones in the sample, roughly 96% are singletons; the top ten hold 0.32%. CDR3 length: 12 residues. Trimming took off 6 bases at V and 15 bases at J, with 18 bases between the two ends. Germline V gene sequence: CDR1 MNHNY, CDR2 SVGAGI (reference sequence). This clonotype was obtained from a man younger than 40 in good health. Specimen: memory CD8+ T cells sorted from blood. As to subset: CD45RO+ cells pooled with CCR7-negative TemRA cells. This chain connects TRBV6-6 to TRBJ2-1; D not resolved. CDR3 in DNA: TGTGCCAGCAGCCCCGGTGGGAAGACGGCGTTCTTC. Translated: CASSPGGKTAFF.